This passage covers 22 T cell receptor beta chains from one sample sequenced in a study of T cell responses to AZD1222 COVID-19 vaccine. Method: immunoSEQ multiplex PCR; TCRdb's copy keeps in-frame clones and lacks some. The table records some 130,000 clones, 80% to 90% of them present only once. The starting material was peripheral blood, obtained on day 0 of AZD1222 vaccination. All receptors derive from an adult in good health.

This clone was recorded only once. DNA of the CDR3: TGTGCCAGCAGTGGAGTTATCGTTGGCAATCAGCCCCAGCATTTT. It is translated as CASSGVIVGNQPQHF. The J gene is TRBJ1-5, the V gene TRBV2; unclear D gene. Germline CDR1 and CDR2: SNHLY and FYNNEI. The CDR3 has 15 amino acids. V lost 4 bases and J lost 2, with 12 bases in between. Combining the CDR3 with reference TRBV2 and TRBJ1-5 gives the whole variable domain EPEVTQTPSHQVTQMGQEVILRCVPISNHLYFYWYRQILGQKVEFLVSFYNNEISEKSEIFDDQFSVERPDGSNFTLKIRSTKLEDSAMYFCASSGVIVGNQPQHFGDGTRLSIL.

The chain employs TRBV5-1 and TRBJ2-5; 13 bases map to TRBD2. Germline CDR1 SGHRS, CDR2 YFSETQ. V lost 4 bases to trimming and J lost 4 bases; unmatched junction nucleotides: 19. The CDR3 covers 20 residues. The CDR3 spells CASSVLGLAGAVNSPETQYF. The CDR3 DNA reads TGCGCCAGCAGCGTACTTGGACTAGCGGGGGCGGTGAATAGTCCAGAGACCCAGTACTTC.

The count of this clone is one. This chain joins TRBV18 and TRBJ2-7; D perhaps matches TRBD1 (5 bases). Trimming left V 6 bases short and J 0 bases short, with 15 bases between. The germline gives CDR1 KGHSH, CDR2 LQKENI. The CDR3 length is 15 residues. The CDR3 coding sequence is TGTGCCAGCTCGGCAGCTTCACAGGCCTCCTACGAGCAGTACTTC. This translates into CASSAASQASYEQYF. The full variable domain, with the rest looked up from reference TRBV18 and TRBJ2-7, is NAGVMQNPRHLVRRRGQEARLRCSPMKGHSHVYWYRQLPEEGLKFMVYLQKENIIDESGMPKERFSAEFPKEGPSILRIQQVVRGDSAAYFCASSAASQASYEQYFGPGTRLTVT.

The V and J genes are TRBV6-5 and TRBJ1-1, with D possibly being TRBD1 (5 bases). V was trimmed by 8 bases and J by 2 bases, leaving 15 bases between them. Germline V gene data show CDR1 as MNHEY and CDR2 as SVGAGI. The CDR3 loop spans 14 amino acids. In DNA form, the CDR3 reads TGTGCCAGCTGCGAGGGGAACGGTAACACTGAAGCTTTCTTT. Translated, it gives CASCEGNGNTEAFF.

The chain employs TRBV11-2 and TRBJ2-4, with 7 bases matching TRBD2. Germline lookup yields CDR1 SGHAT and CDR2 FQNNGV. J gave up 8 bases and V 1 base, and 2 bases lay outside the gene matches. The length of the CDR3 is 13 residues. CDR3 in amino acids: CASSLGTSDIQYF. DNA of the CDR3: TGTGCCAGCAGCTTAGGTACTAGCGACATTCAGTACTTC. The complete variable domain, with remaining parts taken from reference TRBV11-2 and TRBJ2-4, reads EAGVAQSPRYKIIEKRQSVAFWCNPISGHATLYWYQQILGQGPKLLIQFQNNGVVDDSQLPKDRFSAERLKGVDSTLKIQPAKLEDSAVYLCASSLGTSDIQYFGAGTRLSVL.

This clone was seen just once. V and J are TRBV7-9 and TRBJ2-3, with D hard to call. Trimming shortened V by 5 bases and J by 2 bases, and 5 bases separated the two germline ends. The germline V gene encodes CDR1 SEHNR and CDR2 FQNEAQ (reference sequence). The CDR3 spans 12 residues. CDR3 amino acids: CASSLHTDTQYF. The CDR3 bases are TGTGCCAGCAGCCTACACACAGATACGCAGTATTTT.

The chain links TRBV18 to TRBJ2-7, with TRBD2 identical over 7 bases. The CDR3 is 16 amino acids. J lost 2 bases, V lost 2 bases, and 9 bases had no gene match. Germline loops: CDR1 KGHSH, CDR2 LQKENI. The chain's CDR3 is CASSPSGTLGAYEQYF. In nucleotides, the CDR3 is TGTGCCAGCTCACCAAGCGGGACCCTCGGGGCCTACGAGCAGTACTTC.

The chain recombines TRBV24-1 with TRBJ2-1; either TRBD1 or TRBD2 may supply D (5 bases each). The germline V and J ends were trimmed by 7 bases and 5 bases, with 17 bases remaining between them. The CDR3 has 15 amino acids. CDR1 is KGHDR, CDR2 SFDVKD, per germline. CDR3 sequence (DNA): TGTGCCACCAGGGAGGCAGAGGGGTTGAACAATGAGCAGTTCTTC. This gives the protein CATREAEGLNNEQFF.

CDR3 region: CASSLVFSALEQFF. CDR3 nucleotides: TGTGCCAGCAGCTTGGTTTTTAGCGCTCTTGAGCAGTTCTTC. The rearrangement uses TRBV5-4 and TRBJ2-1, with D tentatively TRBD2 (5 bases). This CDR3 has 14 amino acids. Germline V lookup: CDR1 SGHNT, CDR2 YYREEE (reference sequence). Trimming shortened V by 0 bases and J by 9 bases, and 13 bases separated the two germline ends.

The rearrangement links TRBV20-1 to TRBJ1-2; 11 nucleotides line up with TRBD1. CDR3 length equals 14 residues. Germline trimming cut 6 bases from V and 7 bases from J; bases unmatched to any gene: 10. CDR1 and CDR2 (germline): DFQATT, SNEGSKA (reference sequence). In DNA form, the CDR3 reads TGCAGTGCGAGTCCGGGACAGGGGGTAGGTGGCTACACCTTC. It translates to CSASPGQGVGGYTF.

The sample holds one count of this clone. The chain carries TRBV7-3 and TRBJ2-1; 8 bases map to TRBD1. The germline V gene has CDR1 SGHTA and CDR2 FQGTGA. V gave up 5 bases and J gave up 7 bases; unmatched junction bases: 16. CDR3 size: 17 residues. CDR3 nucleotide sequence: TGTGCCAGCAGCGCACCGACAGGGGTCGGTGGTCGTAATGAGCAGTTCTTC. Protein: CASSAPTGVGGRNEQFF. Based on the CDR3 plus reference TRBV7-3 and TRBJ2-1, the full variable domain is GAGVSQTPSNKVTEKGKYVELRCDPISGHTALYWYRQSLGQGPEFLIYFQGTGAADDSGLPNDRFFAVRPEGSVSTLKIQRTERGDSAVYLCASSAPTGVGGRNEQFFGPGTRLTVL.

The rearrangement links TRBV5-1 to TRBJ2-3; D is possibly TRBD2 (6 bases). Germline CDR1 is SGHRS and CDR2 is YFSETQ. The V gene lost 0 bases and the J gene lost 6 bases, with 17 bases spanning the gap. The CDR3 consists of 16 residues. CDR3 nucleotide sequence: TGCGCCAGCAGCTTGGGACTAGGGATAGTAGGGGATACGCAGTATTTT. It yields the protein CASSLGLGIVGDTQYF.

This rearrangement joins TRBV3-1 (or the pseudogene TRBV3-2) to TRBJ2-7, with 8 bases lining up with TRBD2. Germline V lookup: CDR1 LGHDT, CDR2 YNNKEL (reference sequence). CDR3 length equals 13 residues. V shed 9 bases, J shed 3 bases, and the junction held 7 bases outside the gene matches. CDR3 coding DNA: TGTGCCAGGACTTGGCGGGAGGTCTACGAGCAGTACTTC. Its translation: CARTWREVYEQYF.

The chain uses TRBV11-2 and TRBJ2-7; 12 nucleotides line up with TRBD2. This CDR3 comprises 16 residues. The V and J ends lost 4 bases and 1 base, in that order; junction bases with no gene match: 5. Germline CDR1 reads SGHAT; CDR2 reads FQNNGV. The CDR3 DNA sequence: TGTGCCAGCAGCTACGGGACTAGCGGGCTGTCCTACGAGCAGTACTTC. It codes for CASSYGTSGLSYEQYF. Filled out from reference TRBV11-2 and TRBJ2-7, the complete variable domain reads EAGVAQSPRYKIIEKRQSVAFWCNPISGHATLYWYQQILGQGPKLLIQFQNNGVVDDSQLPKDRFSAERLKGVDSTLKIQPAKLEDSAVYLCASSYGTSGLSYEQYFGPGTRLTVT.

The chain links TRBV2 to TRBJ1-1; no definite D call. The CDR3 is 15 amino acids. Deletions cut 3 bases from V and 4 bases from J, with 15 bases between. Germline loops: CDR1 SNHLY, CDR2 FYNNEI. DNA for the CDR3: TGTGCCAGCAGTGACATGGGCGTTGAAAGCACTGAAGCTTTCTTT. Its protein is CASSDMGVESTEAFF. The full variable domain, its missing parts supplied by reference TRBV2 and TRBJ1-1, is EPEVTQTPSHQVTQMGQEVILRCVPISNHLYFYWYRQILGQKVEFLVSFYNNEISEKSEIFDDQFSVERPDGSNFTLKIRSTKLEDSAMYFCASSDMGVESTEAFFGQGTRLTVV.

The V and J genes are TRBV28 and TRBJ1-2; D is possibly TRBD1 (5 bases). Trimming left V 2 bases short and J 4 bases short, with 17 bases between. The CDR3 has 16 residues. From germline, CDR1 is MDHEN and CDR2 SYDVKM. The CDR3 nucleotides are TGTGCCAGCAGTTTAATTTCGGCAGGGTCTCCCTATGGCTACACCTTC. Its translation is CASSLISAGSPYGYTF.

The chain has TRBV5-6 and TRBJ1-5; no clear D. Germline V CDR1 and CDR2: SGHDT, YYEEEE. The CDR3 is made up of 15 amino acids. V dropped 6 bases and J dropped 2 bases, with 15 bases sitting between them. The CDR3 region is CASTRGELGNQPQHF. For the CDR3, the DNA is TGTGCCAGCACCAGAGGAGAGCTCGGCAATCAGCCCCAGCATTTT. Full variable domain (rest looked up from reference TRBV5-6 and TRBJ1-5): DAGVTQSPTHLIKTRGQQVTLRCSPKSGHDTVSWYQQALGQGPQFIFQYYEEEERQRGNFPDRFSGHQFPNYSSELNVNALLLGDSALYLCASTRGELGNQPQHFGDGTRLSIL.

This rearrangement joins TRBV19 to TRBJ1-6; 9 bases agree with TRBD1. The CDR3 sequence is 17 residues long. From germline, CDR1 is LNHDA and CDR2 SQIVND (reference sequence). With V trimmed by 5 bases and J by 9 bases, 14 bases remained unmatched. The CDR3 nucleotides are TGTGCCAGTAGTCCCCCCCCGGGGGGACAGGGCCGTTCACCCCTCCACTTT. Amino acid sequence: CASSPPPGGQGRSPLHF.

This rearrangement joins TRBV5-6 to TRBJ2-1, with D tentatively TRBD2 (5 bases). Trimming cost V 4 bases and J 7 bases, with 15 bases left between them. The germline V gene encodes CDR1 SGHDT and CDR2 YYEEEE. The CDR3 is 14 amino acids. The CDR3 sequence: CASSRTGSGNEQFF. Written as DNA, the CDR3 is TGTGCCAGCAGCCGGACTGGTTCGGGTAATGAGCAGTTCTTC.

The chain has TRBV7-9 and TRBJ1-5, with 7 bases identical to TRBD1. The junction had 15 bases not matched to a gene; V was cut back by 4 bases and J by 3 bases. Germline V lookup: CDR1 SEHNR, CDR2 FQNEAQ (reference sequence). The CDR3 loop spans 18 amino acids. CDR3: CASSSNRDSEPVNQPQHF. The CDR3 bases are TGTGCCAGCAGCTCAAACCGGGACAGCGAACCCGTCAATCAGCCCCAGCATTTT.

The rearrangement joins TRBV7-6 to TRBJ1-1; TRBD1 might be the D (5 bases). CDR1 and CDR2 from the germline V gene are SGHVS and FNYEAQ. V lost 0 bases, J lost 4 bases, and 9 bases lay in between. The length of the CDR3 is 14 residues. The chain's CDR3 is CASSLAGVVTEAFF. The CDR3, as DNA: TGTGCCAGCAGCTTAGCGGGGGTGGTCACTGAAGCTTTCTTT.

This chain connects TRBV23-1 to TRBJ1-4, with TRBD1 identical over 9 bases. TRBV23-1 is given ORF status, its function remaining uncertain. The length of the CDR3 is 13 residues. V was clipped by 7 bases and J by 6 bases; unmatched bases: 3. The CDR3 here is CASTDRGYEKLFF. CDR3 in DNA: TGCGCCAGCACCGACAGGGGGTATGAAAAACTGTTTTTT.